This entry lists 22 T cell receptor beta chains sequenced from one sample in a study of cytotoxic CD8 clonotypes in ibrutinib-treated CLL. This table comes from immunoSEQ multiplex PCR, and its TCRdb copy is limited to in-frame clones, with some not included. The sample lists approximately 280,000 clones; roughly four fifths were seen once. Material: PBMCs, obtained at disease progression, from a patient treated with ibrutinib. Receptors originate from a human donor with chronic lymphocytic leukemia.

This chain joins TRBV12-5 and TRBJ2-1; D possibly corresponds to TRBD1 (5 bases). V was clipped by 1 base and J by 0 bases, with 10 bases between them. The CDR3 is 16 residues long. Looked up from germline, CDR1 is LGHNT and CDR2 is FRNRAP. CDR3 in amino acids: CASGLGQSSSYNEQFF. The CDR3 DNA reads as TGTGCTAGTGGTTTGGGACAGAGTAGCTCCTACAATGAGCAGTTCTTC.

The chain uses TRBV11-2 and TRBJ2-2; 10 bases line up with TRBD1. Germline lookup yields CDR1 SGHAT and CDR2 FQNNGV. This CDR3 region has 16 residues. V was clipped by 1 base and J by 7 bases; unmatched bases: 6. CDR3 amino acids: CASSLVWTGGFGELFF. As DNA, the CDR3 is TGTGCCAGCAGCTTAGTCTGGACAGGGGGTTTCGGGGAGCTGTTTTTT. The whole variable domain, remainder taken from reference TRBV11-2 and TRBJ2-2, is EAGVAQSPRYKIIEKRQSVAFWCNPISGHATLYWYQQILGQGPKLLIQFQNNGVVDDSQLPKDRFSAERLKGVDSTLKIQPAKLEDSAVYLCASSLVWTGGFGELFFGEGSRLTVL.

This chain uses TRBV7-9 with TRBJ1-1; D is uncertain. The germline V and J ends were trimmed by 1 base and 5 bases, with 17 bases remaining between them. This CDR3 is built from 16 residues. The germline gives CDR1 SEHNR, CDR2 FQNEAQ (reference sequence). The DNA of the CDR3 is TGTGCCAGCAGCTTAGGAGTTGGAACTCGGAGGACTGAAGCTTTCTTT. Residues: CASSLGVGTRRTEAFF.

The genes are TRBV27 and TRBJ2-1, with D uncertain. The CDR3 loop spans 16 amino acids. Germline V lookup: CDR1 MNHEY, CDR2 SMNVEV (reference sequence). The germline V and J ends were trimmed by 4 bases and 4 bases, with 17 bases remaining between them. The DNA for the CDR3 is TGTGCCAGCAGTTCGACTCGGGTCCCGATTTACAATGAGCAGTTCTTC. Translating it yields CASSSTRVPIYNEQFF.

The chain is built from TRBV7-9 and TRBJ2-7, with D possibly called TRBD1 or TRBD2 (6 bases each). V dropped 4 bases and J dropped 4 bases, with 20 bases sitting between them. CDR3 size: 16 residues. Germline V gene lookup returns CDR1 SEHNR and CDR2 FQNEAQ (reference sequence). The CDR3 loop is CASSSRGTPTGYEQYF. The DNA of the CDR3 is TGTGCCAGCAGCTCCAGAGGGACTCCAACAGGGTACGAGCAGTACTTC.

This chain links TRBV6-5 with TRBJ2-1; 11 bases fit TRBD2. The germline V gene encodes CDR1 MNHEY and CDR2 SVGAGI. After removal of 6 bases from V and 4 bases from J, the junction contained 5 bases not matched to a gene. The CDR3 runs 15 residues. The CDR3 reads CASSIAGGLYNEQFF. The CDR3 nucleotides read TGTGCCAGCAGCATAGCGGGGGGGCTGTACAATGAGCAGTTCTTC.

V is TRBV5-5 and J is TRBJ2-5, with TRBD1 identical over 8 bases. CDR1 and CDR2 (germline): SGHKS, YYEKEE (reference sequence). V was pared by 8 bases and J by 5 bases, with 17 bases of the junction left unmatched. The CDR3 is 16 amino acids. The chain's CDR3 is CASIRGQGPRGETQYF. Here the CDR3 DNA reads TGTGCCAGTATCCGCGGACAGGGCCCTAGGGGGGAGACCCAGTACTTC.

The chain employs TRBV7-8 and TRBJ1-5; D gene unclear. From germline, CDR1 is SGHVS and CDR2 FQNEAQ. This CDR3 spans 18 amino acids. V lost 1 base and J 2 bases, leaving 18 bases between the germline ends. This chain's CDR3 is CASSLEGGRLRGNQPQHF. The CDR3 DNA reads TGTGCCAGCAGCTTAGAGGGAGGACGATTAAGGGGCAATCAGCCCCAGCATTTT.

The CDR3 here is CASSPRQGLYEQYF. CDR3 in DNA: TGTGCCAGCAGCCCCCGACAGGGGTTATACGAGCAGTACTTC. The V call is TRBV11-2, the J call TRBJ2-7, with TRBD1 identical over 8 bases. Trimming removed 5 bases from V and 4 bases from J; junction bases left unmatched: 7. The germline gives CDR1 SGHAT, CDR2 FQNNGV. The CDR3 has 14 residues.

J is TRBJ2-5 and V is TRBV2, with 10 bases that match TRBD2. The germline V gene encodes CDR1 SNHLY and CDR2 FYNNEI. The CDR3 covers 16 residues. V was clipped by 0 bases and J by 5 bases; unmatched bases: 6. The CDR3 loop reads CASSEATSGEVETQYF. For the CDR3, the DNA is TGTGCCAGCAGTGAAGCTACTAGCGGGGAGGTGGAGACCCAGTACTTC. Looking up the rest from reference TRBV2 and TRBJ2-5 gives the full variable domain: EPEVTQTPSHQVTQMGQEVILRCVPISNHLYFYWYRQILGQKVEFLVSFYNNEISEKSEIFDDQFSVERPDGSNFTLKIRSTKLEDSAMYFCASSEATSGEVETQYFGPGTRLLVL.

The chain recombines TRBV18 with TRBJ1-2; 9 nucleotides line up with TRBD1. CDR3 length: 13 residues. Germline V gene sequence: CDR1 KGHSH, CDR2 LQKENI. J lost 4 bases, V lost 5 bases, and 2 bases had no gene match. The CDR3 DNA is TGTGCCAGCTCAGGACAGGGGAGCTATGGCTACACCTTC. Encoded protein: CASSGQGSYGYTF.

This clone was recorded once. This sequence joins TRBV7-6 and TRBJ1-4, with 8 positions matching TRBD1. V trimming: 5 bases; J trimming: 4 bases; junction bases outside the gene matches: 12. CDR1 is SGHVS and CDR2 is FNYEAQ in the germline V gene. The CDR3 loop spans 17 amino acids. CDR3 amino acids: CASSPAGGTGLNEKLFF. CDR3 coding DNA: TGTGCCAGCAGCCCCGCGGGTGGGACAGGCCTTAATGAAAAACTGTTTTTT.

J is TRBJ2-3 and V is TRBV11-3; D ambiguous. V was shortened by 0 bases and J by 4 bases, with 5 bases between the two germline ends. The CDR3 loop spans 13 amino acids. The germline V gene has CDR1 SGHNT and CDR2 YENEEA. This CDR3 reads CASSLDAADTQYF. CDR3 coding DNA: TGTGCCAGCAGCTTAGATGCGGCAGATACGCAGTATTTT.

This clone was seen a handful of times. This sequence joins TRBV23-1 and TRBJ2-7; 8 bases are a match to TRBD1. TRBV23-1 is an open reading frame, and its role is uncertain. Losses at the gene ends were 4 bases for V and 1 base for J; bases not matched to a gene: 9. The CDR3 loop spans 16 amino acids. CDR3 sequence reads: CASSPTGTGASYEQYF. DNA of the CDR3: TGCGCCAGCAGTCCTACCGGGACAGGAGCGTCCTACGAGCAGTACTTC.

CDR3 in DNA: TGTGCTAGTGAAAGGGGGGGCGGGTACGAGCAGTACTTC. The encoded protein is CASERGGGYEQYF. The chain joins TRBV12-5 to TRBJ2-7; tentative D call: TRBD2 (7 bases). Trimming stripped 7 bases from V and 4 bases from J, with 14 bases between. This CDR3 comprises 13 residues. CDR1 and CDR2 from the germline V gene are LGHNT and FRNRAP. The complete variable domain, with remaining parts taken from reference TRBV12-5 and TRBJ2-7, reads DARVTQTPRHKVTEMGQEVTMRCQPILGHNTVFWYRQTMMQGLELLAYFRNRAPLDDSGMPKDRFSAEMPDATLATLKIQPSEPRDSAVYFCASERGGGYEQYFGPGTRLTVT.

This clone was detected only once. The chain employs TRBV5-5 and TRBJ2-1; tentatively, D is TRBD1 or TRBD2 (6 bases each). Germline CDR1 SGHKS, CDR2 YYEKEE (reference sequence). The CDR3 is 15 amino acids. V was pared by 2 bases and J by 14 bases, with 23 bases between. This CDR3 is CASSFQQGIGGREFF. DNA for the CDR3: TGTGCCAGCAGCTTCCAACAGGGAATCGGGGGAAGGGAGTTCTTC.

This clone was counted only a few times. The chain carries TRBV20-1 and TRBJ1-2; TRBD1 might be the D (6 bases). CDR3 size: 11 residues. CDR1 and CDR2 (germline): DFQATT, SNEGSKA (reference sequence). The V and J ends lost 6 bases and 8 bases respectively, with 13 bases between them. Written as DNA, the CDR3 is TGCAGTGCCCAAGGGGGGACAGGCTACACCTTC. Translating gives CSAQGGTGYTF.

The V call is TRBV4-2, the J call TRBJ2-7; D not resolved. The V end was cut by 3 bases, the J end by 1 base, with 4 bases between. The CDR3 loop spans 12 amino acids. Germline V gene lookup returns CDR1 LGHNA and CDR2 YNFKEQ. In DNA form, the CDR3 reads TGTGCCAGCAGCCATCCTTCCTACGAGCAGTACTTC. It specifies CASSHPSYEQYF.

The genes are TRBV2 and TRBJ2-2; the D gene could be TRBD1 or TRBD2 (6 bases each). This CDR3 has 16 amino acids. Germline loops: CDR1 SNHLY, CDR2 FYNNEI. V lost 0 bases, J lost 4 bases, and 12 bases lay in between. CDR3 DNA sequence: TGTGCCAGCAGTGAAGCCCGGGGGCTAGGCACCGGGGAGCTGTTTTTT. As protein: CASSEARGLGTGELFF.

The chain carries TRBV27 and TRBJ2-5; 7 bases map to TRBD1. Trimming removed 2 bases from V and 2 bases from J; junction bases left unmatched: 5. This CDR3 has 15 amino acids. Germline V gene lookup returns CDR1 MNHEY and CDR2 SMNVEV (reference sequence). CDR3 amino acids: CASSLAGTAQETQYF. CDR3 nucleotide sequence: TGTGCCAGCAGTTTAGCCGGGACAGCTCAAGAGACCCAGTACTTC.

In nucleotides, the CDR3 is TGTGCCAGCAGGGATCAGGTGGGGGAACCCTACGAGCAGTACTTC. Its protein product is CASRDQVGEPYEQYF. The J gene is TRBJ2-7, the V gene TRBV7-2; D is perhaps TRBD1 or TRBD2 (5 bases each). Germline V gene sequence: CDR1 SGHTA, CDR2 FQGNSA. The CDR3 loop spans 15 amino acids. Trimming took 6 bases from V and 2 from J, leaving 17 bases between them.

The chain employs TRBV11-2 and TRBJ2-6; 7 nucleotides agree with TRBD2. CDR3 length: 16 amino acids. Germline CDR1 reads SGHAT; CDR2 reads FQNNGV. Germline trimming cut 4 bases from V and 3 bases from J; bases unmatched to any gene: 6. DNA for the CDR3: TGTGCCAGCAGCTCCCTGCGGGGGTTTGGGGCCAACGTCCTGACTTTC. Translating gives CASSSLRGFGANVLTF.